The T cell receptor beta chain under discussion was sequenced for a study of T cells in Graves' hyperthyroidism and ophthalmopathy. This clonotype was counted at least ten times. Using RNA transcripts as the source, TCR beta CDR3 regions were amplified. Using the HTBI primer set, a first-round RT-PCR was run on the TCR CDR3. Via MiXCR, TCRdb re-called the multiplex PCR reads, giving one row per CDR3 protein. The sample records more than 300,000 distinct CDR3 sequences, 17% being singletons. The CDR3 runs 17 residues. From germline, CDR1 is MNHEY and CDR2 SVGAGI. Trimming removed 0 bases at V and 4 bases at J, with 18 bases between.

The chain recombines TRBV6-5 with TRBJ1-1, with TRBD1 as a possible D gene (6 bases). Material for sequencing was blood. This clonotype was obtained from a woman aged 25-40 years with Graves' hyperthyroidism that later progressed to Graves' ophthalmopathy. The DNA of the CDR3 is TGTGCCAGCAGTTACTCCAGGCGGGGGCTGGGGGGCACTGAAGCTTTCTTT. This sequence encodes CASSYSRRGLGGTEAFF.